This TCR beta chain comes out of a study of T cells in Graves' hyperthyroidism and ophthalmopathy. Template material for amplifying TCR beta CDR3 regions consisted of RNA transcripts. HTBI primers were employed in a first-round RT-PCR of the TCR CDR3. Using its own MiXCR run on the multiplex PCR reads, TCRdb lists one record per CDR3 protein. This table holds 350,000 or so distinct CDR3 sequences, approximately 22% found once. The sequence was obtained from a woman aged 45-59 years with Graves' hyperthyroidism. Material for sequencing was blood.

DNA for the CDR3: TGTGCCACCAGTGAGGCCGGCCGGCCGTGGGGCTACACCTTC. Translation gives CATSEAGRPWGYTF. The V gene is TRBV24-1, the J gene TRBJ1-2; D is uncertain. V was shortened by 4 bases and J by 8 bases, with 16 bases between the two germline ends. In germline, CDR1 is KGHDR, CDR2 SFDVKD. The CDR3 has 14 amino acids.